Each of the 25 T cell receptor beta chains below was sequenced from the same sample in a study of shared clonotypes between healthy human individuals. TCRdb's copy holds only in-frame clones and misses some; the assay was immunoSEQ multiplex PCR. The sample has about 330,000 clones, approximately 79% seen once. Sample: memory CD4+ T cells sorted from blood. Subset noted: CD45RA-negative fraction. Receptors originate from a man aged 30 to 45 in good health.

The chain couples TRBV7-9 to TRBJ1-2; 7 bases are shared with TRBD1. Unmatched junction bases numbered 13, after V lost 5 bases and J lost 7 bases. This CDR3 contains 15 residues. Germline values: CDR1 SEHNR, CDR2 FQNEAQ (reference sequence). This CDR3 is CASSKPITGVSGYTF. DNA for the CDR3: TGTGCCAGCAGCAAACCCATCACAGGGGTGAGTGGCTACACCTTC.

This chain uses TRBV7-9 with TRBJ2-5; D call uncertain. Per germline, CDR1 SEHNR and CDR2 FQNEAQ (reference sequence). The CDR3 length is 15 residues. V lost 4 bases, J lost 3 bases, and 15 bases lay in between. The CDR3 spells CASSSTGRAEETQYF. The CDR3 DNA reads TGTGCCAGCAGCTCGACCGGACGCGCGGAAGAGACCCAGTACTTC.

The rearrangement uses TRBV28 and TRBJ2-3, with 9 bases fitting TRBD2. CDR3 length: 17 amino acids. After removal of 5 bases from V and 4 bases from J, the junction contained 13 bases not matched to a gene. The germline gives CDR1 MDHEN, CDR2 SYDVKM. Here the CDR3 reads CASSPTLLAGPSDTQYF. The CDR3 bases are TGTGCCAGCAGTCCCACCCTACTAGCGGGTCCTTCAGATACGCAGTATTTT. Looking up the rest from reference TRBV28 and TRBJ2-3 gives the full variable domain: DVKVTQSSRYLVKRTGEKVFLECVQDMDHENMFWYRQDPGLGLRLIYFSYDVKMKEKGDIPEGYSVSREKKERFSLILESASTNQTSMYLCASSPTLLAGPSDTQYFGPGTRLTVL.

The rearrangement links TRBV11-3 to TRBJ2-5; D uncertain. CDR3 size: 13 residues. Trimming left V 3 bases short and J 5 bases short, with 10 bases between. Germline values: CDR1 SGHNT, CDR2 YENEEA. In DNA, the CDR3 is TGTGCCAGCAGCTTTGGGATTTGGGAGACCCAGTACTTC. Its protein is CASSFGIWETQYF.

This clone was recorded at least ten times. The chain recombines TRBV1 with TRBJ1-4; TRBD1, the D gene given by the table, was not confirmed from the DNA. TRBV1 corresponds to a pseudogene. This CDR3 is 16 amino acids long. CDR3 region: CTSSQAVRGSDEKLFF. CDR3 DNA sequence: TGCACCAGCAGCCAAGCAGTAAGGGGGTCCGATGAAAAACTGTTTTTT.

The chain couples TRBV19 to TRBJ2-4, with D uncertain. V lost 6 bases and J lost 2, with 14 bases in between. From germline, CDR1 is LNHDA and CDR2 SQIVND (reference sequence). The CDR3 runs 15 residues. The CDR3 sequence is CASRGILDTKNIQYF. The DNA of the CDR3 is TGTGCCAGTAGGGGGATATTAGATACCAAAAACATTCAGTACTTC.

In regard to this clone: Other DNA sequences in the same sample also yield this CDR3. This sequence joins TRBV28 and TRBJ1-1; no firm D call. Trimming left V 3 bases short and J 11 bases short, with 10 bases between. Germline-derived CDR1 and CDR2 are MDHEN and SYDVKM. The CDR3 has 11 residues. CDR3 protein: CASSFRREAFF. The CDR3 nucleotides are TGTGCCAGCAGTTTTCGGAGGGAGGCTTTCTTT.

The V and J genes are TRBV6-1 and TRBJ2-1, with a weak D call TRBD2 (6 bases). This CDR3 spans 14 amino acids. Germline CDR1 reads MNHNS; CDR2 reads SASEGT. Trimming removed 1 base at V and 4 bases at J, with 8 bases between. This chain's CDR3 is CASSEGGGYNEQFF. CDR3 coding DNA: TGTGCCAGCAGTGAAGGTGGGGGGTACAATGAGCAGTTCTTC.

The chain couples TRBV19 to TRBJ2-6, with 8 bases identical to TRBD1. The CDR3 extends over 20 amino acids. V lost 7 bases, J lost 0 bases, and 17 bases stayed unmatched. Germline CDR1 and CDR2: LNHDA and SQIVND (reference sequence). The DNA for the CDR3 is TGTGCCAGTACTCGCGGTAGTGGGACAGGTCCCTTCTCTGGGGCCAACGTCCTGACTTTC. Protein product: CASTRGSGTGPFSGANVLTF.

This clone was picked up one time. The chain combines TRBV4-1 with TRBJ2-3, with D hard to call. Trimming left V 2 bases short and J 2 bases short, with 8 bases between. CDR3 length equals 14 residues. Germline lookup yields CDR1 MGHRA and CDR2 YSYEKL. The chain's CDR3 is CASSQTGNTDTQYF. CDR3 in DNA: TGCGCCAGCAGCCAAACCGGAAACACAGATACGCAGTATTTT.

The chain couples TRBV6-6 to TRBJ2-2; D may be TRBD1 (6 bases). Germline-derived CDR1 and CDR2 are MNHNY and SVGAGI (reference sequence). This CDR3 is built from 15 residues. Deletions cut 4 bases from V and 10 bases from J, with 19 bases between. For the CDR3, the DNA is TGTGCCAGCAGTTCCGCGGAGAGGGGGATCTTGGAGCTGTTTTTT. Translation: CASSSAERGILELFF.

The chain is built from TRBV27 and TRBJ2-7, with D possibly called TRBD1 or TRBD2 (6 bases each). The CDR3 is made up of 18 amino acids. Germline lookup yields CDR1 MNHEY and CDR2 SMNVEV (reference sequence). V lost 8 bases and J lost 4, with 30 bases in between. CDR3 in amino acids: CASLTVEGGNYNSYEQYF. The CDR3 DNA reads TGTGCCAGCCTAACGGTCGAGGGGGGCAATTACAACAGTTACGAGCAGTACTTC.

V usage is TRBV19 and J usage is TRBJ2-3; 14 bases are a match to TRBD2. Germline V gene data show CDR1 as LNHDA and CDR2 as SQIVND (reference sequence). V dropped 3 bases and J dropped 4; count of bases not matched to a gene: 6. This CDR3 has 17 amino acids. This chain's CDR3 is CASSIRGGLAGADTQYF. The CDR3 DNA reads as TGTGCCAGTAGTATCAGGGGGGGACTAGCGGGAGCAGATACGCAGTATTTT.

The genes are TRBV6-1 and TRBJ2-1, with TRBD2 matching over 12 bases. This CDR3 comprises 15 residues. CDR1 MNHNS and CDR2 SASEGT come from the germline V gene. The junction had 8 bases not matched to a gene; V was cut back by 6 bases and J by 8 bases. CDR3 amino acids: CASRLRTSGIDEQFF. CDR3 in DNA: TGTGCCAGCAGACTCCGGACTAGCGGGATTGATGAGCAGTTCTTC.

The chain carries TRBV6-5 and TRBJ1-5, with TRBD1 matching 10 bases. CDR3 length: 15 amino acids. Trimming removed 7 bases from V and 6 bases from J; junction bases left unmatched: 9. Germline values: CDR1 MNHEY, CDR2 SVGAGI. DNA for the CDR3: TGTGCCAGCACCCCCGACAGGGGGCGAGGTCAGCCCCAGCATTTT. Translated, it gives CASTPDRGRGQPQHF.

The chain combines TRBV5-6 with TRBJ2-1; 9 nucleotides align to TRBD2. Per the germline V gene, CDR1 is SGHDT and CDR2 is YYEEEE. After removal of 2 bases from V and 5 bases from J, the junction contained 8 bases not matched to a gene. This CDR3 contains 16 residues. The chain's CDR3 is CASSFGGRAPHNEQFF. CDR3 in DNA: TGTGCCAGCAGCTTCGGCGGGAGGGCCCCACACAATGAGCAGTTCTTC.

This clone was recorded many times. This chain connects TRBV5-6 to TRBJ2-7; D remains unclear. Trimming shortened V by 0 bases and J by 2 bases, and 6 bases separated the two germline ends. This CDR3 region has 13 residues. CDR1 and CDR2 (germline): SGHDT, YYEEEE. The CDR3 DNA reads TGTGCCAGCAGCTTGGGAGGCCCCTACGAGCAGTACTTC. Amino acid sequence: CASSLGGPYEQYF.

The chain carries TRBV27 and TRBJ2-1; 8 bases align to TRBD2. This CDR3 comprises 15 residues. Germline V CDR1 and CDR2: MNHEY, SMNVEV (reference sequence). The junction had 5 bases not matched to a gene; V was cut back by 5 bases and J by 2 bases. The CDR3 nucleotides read TGTGCCAGCAGTCAAGGACTAGCTACCTACAATGAGCAGTTCTTC. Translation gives CASSQGLATYNEQFF.

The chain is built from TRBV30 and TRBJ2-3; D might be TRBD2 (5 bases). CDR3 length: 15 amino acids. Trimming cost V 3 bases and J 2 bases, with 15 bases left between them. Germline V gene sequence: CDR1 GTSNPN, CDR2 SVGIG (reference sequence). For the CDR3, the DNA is TGTGCCTGGAGATCAAGGCGGACTCTCACAGATACGCAGTATTTT. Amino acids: CAWRSRRTLTDTQYF.

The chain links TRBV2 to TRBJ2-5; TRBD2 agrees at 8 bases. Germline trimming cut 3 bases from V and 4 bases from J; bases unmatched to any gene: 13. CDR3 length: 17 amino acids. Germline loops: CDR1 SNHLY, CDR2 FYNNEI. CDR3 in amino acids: CASSDLAGDPLLETQYF. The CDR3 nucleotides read TGTGCCAGCAGTGATCTAGCGGGCGATCCCCTGTTAGAGACCCAGTACTTC.

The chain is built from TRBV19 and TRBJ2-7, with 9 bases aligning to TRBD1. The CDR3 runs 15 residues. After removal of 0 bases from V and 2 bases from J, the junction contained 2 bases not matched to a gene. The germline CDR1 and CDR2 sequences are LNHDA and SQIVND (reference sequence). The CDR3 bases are TGTGCCAGTAGTATAGACCGGGACAGGGCCTACGAGCAGTACTTC. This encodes CASSIDRDRAYEQYF.

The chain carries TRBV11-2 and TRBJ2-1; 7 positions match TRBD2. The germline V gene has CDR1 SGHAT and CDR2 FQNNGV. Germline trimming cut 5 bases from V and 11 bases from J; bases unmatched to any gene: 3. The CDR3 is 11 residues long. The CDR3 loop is CASSGGGKQFF. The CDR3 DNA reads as TGTGCCAGCAGCGGGGGGGGAAAGCAGTTCTTC.

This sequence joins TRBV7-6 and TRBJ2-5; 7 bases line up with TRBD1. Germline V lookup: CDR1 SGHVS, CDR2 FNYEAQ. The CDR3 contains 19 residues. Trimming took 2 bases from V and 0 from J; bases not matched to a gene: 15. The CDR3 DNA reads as TGTGCCAGCAGCTTACTAGCCCAAACTAGGGGGCTTGACCAAGAGACCCAGTACTTC. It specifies CASSLLAQTRGLDQETQYF.

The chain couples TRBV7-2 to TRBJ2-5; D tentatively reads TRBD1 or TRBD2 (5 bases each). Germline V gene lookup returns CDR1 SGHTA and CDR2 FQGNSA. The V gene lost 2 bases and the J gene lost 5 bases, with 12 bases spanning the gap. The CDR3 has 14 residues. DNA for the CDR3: TGTGCCAGCAGCTTATTAGGGACCGGGGAGACCCAGTACTTC. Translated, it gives CASSLLGTGETQYF.

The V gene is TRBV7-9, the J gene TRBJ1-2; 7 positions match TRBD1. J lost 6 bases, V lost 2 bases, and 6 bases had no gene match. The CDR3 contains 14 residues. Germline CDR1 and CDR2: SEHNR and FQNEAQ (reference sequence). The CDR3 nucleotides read TGTGCCAGCAGCTTACCTAGACAGGGACATGGCTACACCTTC. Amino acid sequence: CASSLPRQGHGYTF. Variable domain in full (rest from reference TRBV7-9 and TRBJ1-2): DTGVSQNPRHKITKRGQNVTFRCDPISEHNRLYWYRQTLGQGPEFLTYFQNEAQLEKSRLLSDRFSAERPKGSFSTLEIQRTEQGDSAMYLCASSLPRQGHGYTFGSGTRLTVV.